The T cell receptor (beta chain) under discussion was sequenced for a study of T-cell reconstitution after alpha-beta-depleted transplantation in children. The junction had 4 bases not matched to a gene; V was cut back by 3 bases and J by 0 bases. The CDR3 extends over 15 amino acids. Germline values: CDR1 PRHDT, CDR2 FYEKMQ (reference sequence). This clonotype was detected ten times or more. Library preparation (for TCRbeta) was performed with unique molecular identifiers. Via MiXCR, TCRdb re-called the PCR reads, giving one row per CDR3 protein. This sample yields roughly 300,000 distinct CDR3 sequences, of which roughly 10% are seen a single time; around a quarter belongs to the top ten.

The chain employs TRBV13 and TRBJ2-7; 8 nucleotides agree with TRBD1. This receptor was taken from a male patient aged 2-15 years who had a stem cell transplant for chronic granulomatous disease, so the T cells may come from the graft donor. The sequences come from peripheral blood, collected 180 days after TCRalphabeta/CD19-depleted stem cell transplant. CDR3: CASSFPGTGSYEQYF. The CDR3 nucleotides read TGTGCCAGCAGCTTCCCCGGGACAGGCTCCTACGAGCAGTACTTC.